What follows describes a single TCR beta chain. Mismatch with germline at one junction end may stem from a read error. Both 60 Vbeta primers and 13 Jbeta primers went into the PCR. Sequenced by immunoSEQ multiplex PCR; TCRdb stores in-frame clones only, minus some. This sample has just over 150,000 clones; approximately 86% occur once, and the top ten carry 1.5% to 2%. This specimen belongs to a study of cytomegalovirus exposure and HLA in healthy donors. The germline gives CDR1 MNHEY, CDR2 SVGAGI. The CDR3 length is 16 residues. This receptor was identified in a young woman in good health and CMV-seronegative. The V gene is TRBV6-5, the J gene TRBJ1-2; D remains ambiguous. The sample comprised PBMCs. The CDR3 DNA is TGTGCCAGCAGTTACTCGACTATGTCCGGGAACTATGGCTACCCCTTC. It encodes CASSYSTMSGNYGYPF.